A single sample gave rise to the 24 T cell receptor beta chains below, sequenced in a study of blood T cell repertoires in COVID-19. The assay was immunoSEQ multiplex PCR, and TCRdb's table has in-frame clones only and misses some. The sample records approximately 350,000 clones, 88% being singletons. The specimen sequenced was peripheral blood. These TCRs come from a woman between 70 and 85 years old with COVID-19, enrolled during active disease.

The V and J genes are TRBV2 and TRBJ2-7; D is unresolved. The germline gives CDR1 SNHLY, CDR2 FYNNEI. V lost 3 bases and J 12 bases, leaving 15 bases between the germline ends. The CDR3 is made up of 12 amino acids. This chain's CDR3 is CASSDRFSPGYF. CDR3 coding DNA: TGTGCCAGCAGTGATAGATTCTCTCCGGGGTACTTC.

A word on this clone: A read error may account for a junction end that differs from germline. The V call is TRBV5-1, the J call TRBJ1-5, with D tentatively TRBD1 (5 bases). This CDR3 is built from 15 residues. The germline gives CDR1 SGHRS, CDR2 YFSETQ. In DNA, the CDR3 is TGCGCCAGCAGTTTGGACACACCCAGCAATCAGCCCCAGCATTTT. It specifies CASSLDTPSNQPQHF. Full variable domain (missing parts from reference TRBV5-1 and TRBJ1-5): KAGVTQTPRYLIKTRGQQVTLSCSPISGHRSVSWYQQTPGQGLQFLFEYFSETQRNKGNFPGRFSGRQFSNSRSEMNVSTLELGDSALYLCASSLDTPSNQPQHFGDGTRLSIL.

The chain carries TRBV6-6 and TRBJ2-5; D is undetermined. Trimming left V 4 bases short and J 2 bases short, with 8 bases between. Germline CDR1 MNHNY, CDR2 SVGAGI (reference sequence). The CDR3 length is 13 residues. The CDR3 loop is CASSSGRQETQYF. CDR3 bases: TGTGCCAGCAGTTCTGGCAGACAAGAGACCCAGTACTTC.

This rearrangement joins TRBV25-1 to TRBJ2-7; 7 nucleotides agree with TRBD2. V trimming: 8 bases; J trimming: 4 bases; junction bases outside the gene matches: 8. Germline assignment: CDR1 MGHDK and CDR2 SYGVNS. The CDR3 is made up of 13 amino acids. CDR3 DNA sequence: TGTGCCAGCGGGAGGGTCGGGGCTTACGAGCAGTACTTC. It yields the protein CASGRVGAYEQYF.

This clone was recorded once. The chain couples TRBV7-6 to TRBJ2-3, with a weak D call TRBD2 (6 bases). This CDR3 has 14 amino acids. CDR1 SGHVS and CDR2 FNYEAQ come from the germline V gene. V lost 1 base and J lost 5, with 10 bases in between. In DNA form, the CDR3 reads TGTGCCAGCAGCTTAGGGGGGGTCGGAGATACGCAGTATTTT. Amino acid sequence: CASSLGGVGDTQYF.

The chain combines TRBV4-1 with TRBJ1-1, with TRBD1 matching 10 bases. Trimming cost V 1 base and J 5 bases; bases outside gene matches: 7. Germline V gives CDR1 MGHRA, CDR2 YSYEKL. The CDR3 extends over 16 amino acids. CDR3 sequence (DNA): TGCGCCAGCAGCCAAGTCTGGGGACAGGGGAGAACTGAAGCTTTCTTT. It encodes CASSQVWGQGRTEAFF.

The CDR3 DNA follows: TGTGCCTGGCAGGGGAGCTCCTATAATTCACCCCTCCACTTT. Protein: CAWQGSSYNSPLHF. The chain uses TRBV30 and TRBJ1-6; tentatively, D is TRBD1 (6 bases). Germline V gene sequence: CDR1 GTSNPN, CDR2 SVGIG (reference sequence). The length of the CDR3 is 14 residues. The V end lost 5 bases, the J end lost 0 bases, and 8 bases lay between the germline ends.

This chain connects TRBV28 to TRBJ1-4; D unresolved. The length of the CDR3 is 14 residues. The germline gives CDR1 MDHEN, CDR2 SYDVKM. Trimming left V 5 bases short and J 4 bases short, with 11 bases between. CDR3 coding DNA: TGTGCCAGCAGTCGGGGAGGCGGTAATGAAAAACTGTTTTTT. Its translation is CASSRGGGNEKLFF.

A single count supports this clone. CDR3 amino acids: CSVLTGLAKNIQYF. The CDR3 nucleotides read TGCAGCGTACTTACAGGGCTCGCCAAAAACATTCAGTACTTC. The chain couples TRBV29-1 to TRBJ2-4; D is possibly TRBD1 (6 bases). V lost 6 bases to trimming and J lost 1 base, with 13 bases between them. The V gene's germline CDR1 is SQVTM and CDR2 ANQGSEA. The CDR3 extends over 14 amino acids.

In its sample, this clone was seen once. V usage is TRBV15 and J usage is TRBJ2-1; D call uncertain. Germline-derived CDR1 and CDR2 are LNHNV and YYDKDF (reference sequence). CDR3 length: 12 residues. Trimming took 4 bases from V and 2 from J, leaving 3 bases between them. This chain's CDR3 is CATSTTYNEQFF. Here the CDR3 DNA reads TGTGCCACCAGCACTACCTACAATGAGCAGTTCTTC.

The chain is built from TRBV29-1 and TRBJ1-1, with D perhaps TRBD1 (6 bases). Germline CDR1 is SQVTM and CDR2 is ANQGSEA. The CDR3 runs to 13 residues. V dropped 2 bases and J dropped 4 bases, with 11 bases sitting between them. DNA for the CDR3: TGCAGCGTTGAATGGGGGGGCGGCACTGAAGCTTTCTTT. Its protein product is CSVEWGGGTEAFF.

The chain carries TRBV7-2 and TRBJ1-4, with TRBD1 matching 8 bases. Germline lookup yields CDR1 SGHTA and CDR2 FQGNSA. V lost 5 bases to trimming and J lost 2 bases; unmatched junction nucleotides: 7. The CDR3 loop spans 16 amino acids. CDR3 in amino acids: CASSPTQGVTNEKLFF. As DNA, the CDR3 is TGTGCCAGCAGCCCCACACAGGGGGTCACTAATGAAAAACTGTTTTTT.

The sample holds one count of this clone. J is TRBJ1-1 and V is TRBV12-5, with 8 bases aligning to TRBD1. The CDR3 spans 16 residues. The V and J ends lost 2 bases and 0 bases, in that order; junction bases with no gene match: 5. CDR1 is LGHNT and CDR2 is FRNRAP in the germline V gene. DNA for the CDR3: TGTGCTAGTGGTTTGACCCGGACAGGGATGAACACTGAAGCTTTCTTT. Its translation: CASGLTRTGMNTEAFF.

V usage is TRBV18 and J usage is TRBJ1-5; 12 nucleotides line up with TRBD1. CDR1 KGHSH and CDR2 LQKENI come from the germline V gene. Trimming removed 1 base from V and 7 bases from J; junction bases left unmatched: 8. The CDR3 is 17 residues long. The CDR3 here is CASSPLSGQGAGQPQHF. The CDR3 DNA is TGTGCCAGCTCACCACTCTCGGGACAGGGGGCGGGACAGCCCCAGCATTTT. The variable domain in full, completed from reference TRBV18 and TRBJ1-5, reads NAGVMQNPRHLVRRRGQEARLRCSPMKGHSHVYWYRQLPEEGLKFMVYLQKENIIDESGMPKERFSAEFPKEGPSILRIQQVVRGDSAAYFCASSPLSGQGAGQPQHFGDGTRLSIL.

This rearrangement joins TRBV3-1 (or the pseudogene TRBV3-2) to TRBJ2-5; 8 bases fit TRBD1. The junction had 11 bases not matched to a gene; V was cut back by 1 base and J by 7 bases. Germline CDR1 is LGHDT and CDR2 is YNNKEL (reference sequence). This CDR3 comprises 16 residues. The CDR3 region is CASSQVQGGTGGTQYF. The CDR3 bases are TGTGCCAGCAGCCAAGTCCAAGGAGGGACAGGAGGGACCCAGTACTTC.

The chain recombines TRBV12-1 with TRBJ2-7; TRBD2, the table's D call, lacks a check against the DNA. TRBV12-1 is a recognized pseudogene. CDR3 size: 14 residues. The CDR3 DNA reads as TGTGCCAGCAGCCCCGTGCTAGCGAGGTACGAGCAGTACTTC. It yields the protein CASSPVLARYEQYF.

The rearrangement joins TRBV12-5 to TRBJ2-7; D unresolved. Trimming left V 0 bases short and J 1 base short, with 19 bases between. CDR1 is LGHNT and CDR2 is FRNRAP in the germline V gene. CDR3 size: 18 residues. CDR3 loop: CASGLVKTPPGESYEQYF. CDR3 nucleotides: TGTGCTAGTGGTTTGGTGAAGACACCTCCAGGCGAGTCCTACGAGCAGTACTTC.

The gene calls are TRBV18 and TRBJ2-3, with 13 bases that match TRBD2. CDR3 length: 15 residues. Germline lookup yields CDR1 KGHSH and CDR2 LQKENI. Trimming cost V 5 bases and J 3 bases; bases outside gene matches: 2. Here the CDR3 reads CASSSGLAGTDTQYF. In DNA, the CDR3 is TGTGCCAGCTCATCGGGACTAGCGGGGACAGATACGCAGTATTTT.

This chain uses TRBV11-2 with TRBJ1-2; the D gene is possibly TRBD1 (6 bases). Trimming left V 3 bases short and J 4 bases short, with 21 bases between. Germline V gives CDR1 SGHAT, CDR2 FQNNGV. This CDR3 region has 17 residues. Here the CDR3 reads CASSLDTGSNSFYGYTF. The CDR3 bases are TGTGCCAGCAGCTTGGATACAGGGTCCAATTCGTTCTATGGCTACACCTTC.

Regarding this clone: Other nucleotide sequences in the sample specify the same CDR3. This chain links TRBV5-6 with TRBJ2-3; perhaps TRBD2 as D (5 bases). Per the germline V gene, CDR1 is SGHDT and CDR2 is YYEEEE. Trimming stripped 0 bases from V and 5 bases from J, with 7 bases between. The CDR3 is 13 residues long. This chain's CDR3 is CASSLAGEDTQYF. The CDR3 DNA reads as TGTGCCAGCAGCTTGGCCGGGGAAGATACGCAGTATTTT.

This chain links TRBV14 with TRBJ1-2, with TRBD1 matching over 8 bases. This CDR3 region has 14 residues. Germline V gives CDR1 SGHDN, CDR2 FVKESK. The V and J ends lost 0 bases and 5 bases, in that order; junction bases with no gene match: 2. DNA of the CDR3: TGTGCCAGCAGCCAAGAGAACAGGGGGTATGGCTACACCTTC. It encodes CASSQENRGYGYTF. The variable domain in full, with the rest retrieved from reference TRBV14 and TRBJ1-2, is EAGVTQFPSHSVIEKGQTVTLRCDPISGHDNLYWYRRVMGKEIKFLLHFVKESKQDESGMPNNRFLAERTGGTYSTLKVQPAELEDSGVYFCASSQENRGYGYTFGSGTRLTVV.

This chain links TRBV5-1 with TRBJ1-1; a weak D match, TRBD1 (6 bases). Germline CDR1 SGHRS, CDR2 YFSETQ. The CDR3 length is 15 residues. V was cut by 3 bases and J by 2 bases, with 14 bases left in between. The CDR3 bases are TGCGCCAGCAGCTCTTCTAGGACAGCTAACACTGAAGCTTTCTTT. It codes for CASSSSRTANTEAFF.

This clone has just one count. Other DNA sequences in the same sample also yield this CDR3. The V gene is TRBV7-9, the J gene TRBJ1-1; a weak D match, TRBD1 (5 bases). CDR1 and CDR2 from the germline V gene are SEHNR and FQNEAQ (reference sequence). V lost 3 bases, J lost 1 base, and 9 bases lay in between. This CDR3 comprises 14 residues. The CDR3 bases are TGTGCCAGCAGCTTGGGTCAGGGGAACACTGAAGCTTTCTTT. Its protein is CASSLGQGNTEAFF.

The chain carries TRBV6-6 and TRBJ1-2; the D gene is possibly TRBD1 (5 bases). The V end was cut by 5 bases, the J end by 12 bases, with 13 bases between. The germline V gene has CDR1 MNHNY and CDR2 SVGAGI (reference sequence). The CDR3 contains 11 residues. The CDR3 nucleotides are TGTGCCAGCAGTCCGGGGGACGGTGACACCTTC. This codes for CASSPGDGDTF.